This entry features one T cell receptor beta chain sequence. Time point in this sample: neoterminal ileum biopsy at postoperative endoscopy, about 6 months after surgery. The CDR3 covers 14 residues. CDR1 and CDR2 from the germline V gene are MNHEY and SVGAGI. V was shortened by 5 bases and J by 5 bases, with 13 bases between the two germline ends. These data originate in a study of T cell repertoires in ileal Crohn's disease. Study as a whole: The M6 sample came from neoterminal ileum during colonoscopy after surgery.

Here immunoSEQ multiplex PCR was the method, and the copy in TCRdb shows in-frame clones only, minus some. Of 12,000 or so clones listed, around 75% are singletons. Sequenced material: ileal tissue. The receptor comes from an adult with Crohn's disease. V and J are TRBV6-5 and TRBJ1-5; tentatively, D is TRBD1 (6 bases). In nucleotides, the CDR3 is TGTGCCAGCAGTCTCGGACAGAACCATCAGCCCCAGCATTTT. Protein sequence: CASSLGQNHQPQHF.